This entry describes one T cell receptor (beta chain). Trimming removed 1 base from V and 0 bases from J, with 9 bases in between. This CDR3 region has 15 residues. CDR1 and CDR2 from the germline V gene are MNHNS and SASEGT. The source of the sample is a study of blood T cell repertoires in COVID-19. Profiled with immunoSEQ multiplex PCR; TCRdb holds only in-frame clones, not every one. This table holds about 260,000 clones, more than 80% found once. The gene calls are TRBV6-1 and TRBJ1-2; a possible D gene is TRBD1 (5 bases). The source is a woman aged 35 to 49 with acute or convalescent COVID-19. Sequenced input: peripheral blood. CDR3 sequence reads: CASSEGAGPNYGYTF. The CDR3 bases are TGTGCCAGCAGTGAAGGGGCAGGGCCTAACTATGGCTACACCTTC.